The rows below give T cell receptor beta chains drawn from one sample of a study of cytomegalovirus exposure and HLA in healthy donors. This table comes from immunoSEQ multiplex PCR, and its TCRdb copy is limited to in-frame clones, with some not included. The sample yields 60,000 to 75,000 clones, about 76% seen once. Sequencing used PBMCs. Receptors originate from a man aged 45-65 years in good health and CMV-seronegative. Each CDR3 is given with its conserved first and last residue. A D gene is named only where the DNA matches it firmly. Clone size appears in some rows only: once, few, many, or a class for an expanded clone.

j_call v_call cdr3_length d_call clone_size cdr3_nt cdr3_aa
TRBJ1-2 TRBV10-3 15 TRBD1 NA TGTGCCATCAGTGAGTCGTTACGGACAGGGAGTGGCTACACCTTC CAISESLRTGSGYTF
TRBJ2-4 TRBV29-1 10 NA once TGCAGCGTTGGAGAGGCCATTCAGTACTTC CSVGEAIQYF
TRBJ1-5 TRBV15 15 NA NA TGTGCCACCAGCAGAGATAGGGGGGGATTGCAGCCCCAGCATTTT CATSRDRGGLQPQHF
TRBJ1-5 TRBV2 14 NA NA TGTGCCAGCAGTGAAGGCAGGAGGAATCAGCCCCAGCATTTT CASSEGRRNQPQHF
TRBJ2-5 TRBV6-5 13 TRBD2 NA TGTGCCAGCAGAACCGGGACTAGCAATAAGCAGTACTTC CASRTGTSNKQYF
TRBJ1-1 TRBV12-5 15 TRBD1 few TGTGCTAGTGGTTTGGTACTTGGCAGGGGGACTGAAGCTTTCTTT CASGLVLGRGTEAFF
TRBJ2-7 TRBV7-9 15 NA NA TGTGCCAGCAGCCAAGGGGGGGTCGTCGGAGGGGAGCAGTACTTC CASSQGGVVGGEQYF
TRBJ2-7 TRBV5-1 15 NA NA TGCGCCAGCAGCTACACGTCCGGACAGACCTACGAGCAGTACTTC CASSYTSGQTYEQYF
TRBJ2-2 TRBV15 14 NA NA TGTGCCACCAGCAGAGAGGGGCGCACCGGGGAGCTGTTTTTT CATSREGRTGELFF
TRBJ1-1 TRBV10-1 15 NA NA TGCGCCAGCAGTGAGCGGCAGGGGATGAACACTGAAGCTTTCTTT CASSERQGMNTEAFF
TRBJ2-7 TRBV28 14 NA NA TGTGCCAGCAGTCCCCTACAGGGAAGGGGCGAGCAGTACTTC CASSPLQGRGEQYF
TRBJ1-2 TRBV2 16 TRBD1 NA TGTGCCAGCAGTGGGTTGACCGGGACAGGGGGCTCTGGCTACACCTTC CASSGLTGTGGSGYTF
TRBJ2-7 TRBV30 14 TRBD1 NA TGTGCCTGGAGCCACGGGACAGGCGCCTACGAGCAGTACTTC CAWSHGTGAYEQYF
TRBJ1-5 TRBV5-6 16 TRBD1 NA TGTGCCAGCAGCTTAGGGGGCGGAGGTAGCAATCAGCCCCAGCATTTT CASSLGGGGSNQPQHF
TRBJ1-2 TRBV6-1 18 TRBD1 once TGTGCCAGCAGTGAAATAGGAGACAGGGGCCGATCTAACTATGGCTACACCTTC CASSEIGDRGRSNYGYTF
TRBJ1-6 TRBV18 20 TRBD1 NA TGTGCCAGCTCACCACTGGTGGCAGTTGGCAGTACAGGGGATAATTCACCCCTCCACTTT CASSPLVAVGSTGDNSPLHF
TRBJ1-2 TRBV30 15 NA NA TGTGCCTGGATGGTGGTGGGGGGGATAGTCGGTGGCTACACCTTC CAWMVVGGIVGGYTF
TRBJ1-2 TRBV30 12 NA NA TGTGCCCGCCAGGGTTCTAACTATGGCTACACCTTC CARQGSNYGYTF
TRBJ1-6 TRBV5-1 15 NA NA TGCGCCAGCAGCACCCGTGGAGGGGCCTTCGGTAAACTCCACTTT CASSTRGGAFGKLHF
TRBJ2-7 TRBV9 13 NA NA TGTGCCAGCAGCGTAGATACAAGCTACGAGCAGTACTTC CASSVDTSYEQYF
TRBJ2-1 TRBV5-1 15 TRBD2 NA TGCGCCAGCAGCTCATCCGGGACTAGCGTCAATGAGCAGTTCTTC CASSSSGTSVNEQFF
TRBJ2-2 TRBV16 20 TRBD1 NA TGTGCCAGCAGCCAATTACAGAGGCGGACAGGGACGCGTGGCACCGGGGAGCTGTTTTTT CASSQLQRRTGTRGTGELFF
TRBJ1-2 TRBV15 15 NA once TGTGCCACCAGCAGCGACCTGATCAGGGCGTATGGCTACACCTTC CATSSDLIRAYGYTF
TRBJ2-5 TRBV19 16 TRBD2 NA TGTGCCAGTACCCCACCCTTGGGGACTAGCGAAAAGACCCAGTACTTC CASTPPLGTSEKTQYF
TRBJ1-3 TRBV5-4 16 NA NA TGTGCCAGCAGTTTGGACAGCCCAAGCTCTGGAAACACCATATATTTT CASSLDSPSSGNTIYF
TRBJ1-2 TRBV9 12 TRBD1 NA TGTGCCAGCGGGACAGGGGGCAGAGGCTACACCTTC CASGTGGRGYTF
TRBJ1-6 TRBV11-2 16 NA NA TGTGCCAGCAGCTCATCATTGCTGCGTCCTAATTCACCCCTCCACTTT CASSSSLLRPNSPLHF
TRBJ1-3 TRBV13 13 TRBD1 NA TGTGCCAGCAGTTTACAGGGGGTAAACACCATATATTTT CASSLQGVNTIYF
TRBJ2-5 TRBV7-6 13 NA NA TGTGCCAGCAGCTTAGCACGAGGCGAGACCCAGTACTTC CASSLARGETQYF
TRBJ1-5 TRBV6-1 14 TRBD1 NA TGTGCCAGCAGCGGACAGGGGACCAATCAGCCCCAGCATTTT CASSGQGTNQPQHF
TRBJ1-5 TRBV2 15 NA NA TGTGCCAGCAGCCGAAACCCAGGTTACAGTCAACCCCAGCATTTT CASSRNPGYSQPQHF
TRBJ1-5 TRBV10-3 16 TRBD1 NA TGTGCCATCAGTGAGTCGGGGGGACAGGTCAATCAGCCCCAGCATTTT CAISESGGQVNQPQHF
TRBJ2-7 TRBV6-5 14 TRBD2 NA TGTGCCAGCAGAAGTGGACTAGCTAGCTACGAGCAGTACTTC CASRSGLASYEQYF
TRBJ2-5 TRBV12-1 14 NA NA TGTGCCAGCAGCCCTAACAGGGAGTCGGAGACCCAGTACTTC CASSPNRESETQYF
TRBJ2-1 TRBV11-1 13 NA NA TGTGCCAGCAGCTTAGAACTATTCGATGAGCAGTTCTTC CASSLELFDEQFF